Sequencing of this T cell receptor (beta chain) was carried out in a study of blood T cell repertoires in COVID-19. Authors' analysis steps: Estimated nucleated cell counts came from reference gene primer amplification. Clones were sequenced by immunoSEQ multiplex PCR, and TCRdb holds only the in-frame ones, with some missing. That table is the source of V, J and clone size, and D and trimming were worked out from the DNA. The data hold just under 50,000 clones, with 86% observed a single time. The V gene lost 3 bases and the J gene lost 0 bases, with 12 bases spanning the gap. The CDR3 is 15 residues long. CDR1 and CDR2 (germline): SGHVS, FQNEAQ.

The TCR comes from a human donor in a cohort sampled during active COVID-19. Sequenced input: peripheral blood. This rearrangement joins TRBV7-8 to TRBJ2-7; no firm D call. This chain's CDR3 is CASSLVAFTSYEQYF. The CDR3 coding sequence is TGTGCCAGCAGCTTGGTAGCCTTCACCTCCTACGAGCAGTACTTC.